What follows are 18 T cell receptor beta chains derived from one specimen sequenced in a study of vaccination effects on CD4 cells after COVID-19. Their antigens are not known. Before sequencing, viral peptide pools were used by the ViraFEST assay to expand antigen-specific CD4+ T cells. After around nine days in culture, the CD4+ T cells were isolated. All vaccine recipients tested negative for nucleocapsid antibodies and had never contracted SARS-CoV-2 infection. Assay used: immunoSEQ multiplex PCR; TCRdb lists only in-frame clones, some missing. Seen here are 40,000 to 45,000 clones, 77% observed once, and the top ten hold about 3.1%. Sequencing was performed on CD4+ T cells from PBMCs cultured with HCoV-NL63 spike peptides, taken before COVID-19 vaccination. Receptors originate from a human donor who received a COVID-19 vaccine.

This clone occurred a few times. The genes are TRBV2 and TRBJ2-2; D unresolved. The CDR3 runs 14 residues. Germline CDR1 SNHLY, CDR2 FYNNEI. Trimming removed 0 bases from V and 6 bases from J, with 8 bases in between. The CDR3 DNA is TGTGCCAGCAGTGAAGCGCCAGACCCCGGGGAGCTGTTTTTT. Translated: CASSEAPDPGELFF.

The genes are TRBV18 and TRBJ1-2; 7 bases are a match to TRBD1. CDR3 length equals 15 residues. V lost 1 base, J lost 0 bases, and 2 bases stayed unmatched. Germline assignment: CDR1 KGHSH and CDR2 LQKENI. CDR3 sequence: CASSPQGATNYGYTF. CDR3 nucleotide sequence: TGTGCCAGCTCACCACAGGGGGCTACTAACTATGGCTACACCTTC.

This sequence joins TRBV12-3 or TRBV12-4 and TRBJ1-2; D possibly corresponds to TRBD1 (6 bases). The CDR3 covers 13 residues. V gave up 4 bases and J gave up 4 bases, with 10 bases separating them. CDR3 DNA sequence: TGTGCCAGCAGTTATAGGACAGCCTATGGCTACACCTTC. This sequence encodes CASSYRTAYGYTF.

CDR3 sequence reads: CASSDSRRRSSYEQYV. The DNA of the CDR3 is TGTGCCAGCAGTGACTCTCGTCGGAGAAGCTCCTACGAGCAGTACGTC. V is TRBV6-4 and J is TRBJ2-7; no reliable D call. The CDR3 contains 16 residues. V was pared by 0 bases and J by 0 bases, with 12 bases between. CDR1 is MRHNA and CDR2 is SNTAGT in the germline V gene.

The chain couples TRBV5-1 to TRBJ2-1; TRBD2 matches at 14 bases. This CDR3 is 17 amino acids long. CDR1 is SGHRS, CDR2 YFSETQ, per germline. Unmatched junction bases numbered 10, after V lost 4 bases and J lost 7 bases. In nucleotides, the CDR3 is TGCGCCAGCAGCGGGGGACTAGCGGGGGACCTTCGGAATGAGCAGTTCTTC. This gives the protein CASSGGLAGDLRNEQFF.

J is TRBJ2-3 and V is TRBV10-1; D is undetermined. Germline-derived CDR1 and CDR2 are WNHNN and SYGVQD (reference sequence). This CDR3 is 13 amino acids long. With 9 bases removed from V and 6 bases from J, the gap between germline ends came to 16 bases. The CDR3 loop is CASSERSEDTQYF. The CDR3 region has the DNA TGCGCCAGTTCCGAAAGATCGGAGGATACGCAGTATTTT.

The chain is built from TRBV30 and TRBJ1-3; D gene uncertain. Between the trimmed V and J ends, which lost 1 base and 9 bases, there was a span of 10 bases. Germline loops: CDR1 GTSNPN, CDR2 SVGIG (reference sequence). The CDR3 is 12 amino acids. The CDR3 DNA reads TGTGCCTGGAGTGCCTCTTCCATCACCATATATTTT. Protein sequence: CAWSASSITIYF. Full variable domain (outside the CDR3, taken from reference TRBV30 and TRBJ1-3): SQTIHQWPATLVQPVGSPLSLECTVEGTSNPNLYWYRQAAGRGLQLLFYSVGIGQISSEVPQNLSASRPQDRQFILSSKKLLLSDSGFYLCAWSASSITIYFGEGSWLTVV.

This clone is a singleton in its sample. The rearrangement uses TRBV5-1 and TRBJ2-5; D assignment may be TRBD1 or TRBD2 (5 bases each). The CDR3 is 16 amino acids. The V end lost 1 base, the J end lost 5 bases, and 18 bases lay between the germline ends. Germline CDR1 is SGHRS and CDR2 is YFSETQ. The CDR3 sequence: CASSLTAGTPVETQYF. DNA of the CDR3: TGCGCCAGCAGCTTGACTGCTGGGACGCCGGTGGAGACCCAGTACTTC.

The J gene is TRBJ2-5, the V gene TRBV12-3 or TRBV12-4; D is uncertain. The V gene lost 7 bases and the J gene lost 4 bases, with 10 bases spanning the gap. The CDR3 has 12 amino acids. The CDR3 spells CASKGFRETQYF. The CDR3 coding sequence is TGTGCCAGCAAGGGTTTCCGAGAGACCCAGTACTTC.

This clone was seen once. The V call is TRBV6-5, the J call TRBJ2-7, with D unresolved. The ends were cut back, 2 bases at V and 1 base at J, with 6 bases in the middle. Germline CDR1 reads MNHEY; CDR2 reads SVGAGI. The CDR3 contains 13 residues. The CDR3 spells CASSYLGSYEQYV. The DNA of the CDR3 is TGTGCCAGCAGTTACCTGGGATCCTACGAGCAGTACGTC.

CDR3 sequence reads: CASSPGQMGGWPQHF. DNA of the CDR3: TGTGCCAGCAGTCCCGGACAGATGGGGGGGTGGCCCCAGCATTTT. The chain has TRBV28 and TRBJ1-5, with D possibly matching TRBD1 (6 bases). V gave up 5 bases and J gave up 9 bases, with 20 bases separating them. Germline values: CDR1 MDHEN, CDR2 SYDVKM. The CDR3 runs 15 residues. Full variable domain (outside the CDR3, taken from reference TRBV28 and TRBJ1-5): DVKVTQSSRYLVKRTGEKVFLECVQDMDHENMFWYRQDPGLGLRLIYFSYDVKMKEKGDIPEGYSVSREKKERFSLILESASTNQTSMYLCASSPGQMGGWPQHFGDGTRLSIL.

The genes are TRBV5-4 and TRBJ1-4, with D perhaps matching TRBD1 (5 bases). The germline V gene has CDR1 SGHNT and CDR2 YYREEE (reference sequence). Trimming pared 4 bases from V and 1 base from J, leaving 8 bases between. This CDR3 has 14 amino acids. In nucleotides, the CDR3 is TGTGCCAGCAGCCTGGGGGGAACTAATGAAAAACTGTTTTTT. Translated, it gives CASSLGGTNEKLFF.

This chain uses TRBV9 with TRBJ2-2; TRBD2 agrees at 9 bases. The germline gives CDR1 SGDLS, CDR2 YYNGEE. The CDR3 has 15 amino acids. With 3 bases clipped from V and 6 bases from J, the junction kept 6 bases outside the gene matches. CDR3 amino acids: CASSAAGTSSGELFF. The CDR3 bases are TGTGCCAGCAGCGCCGCTGGGACTAGCTCCGGGGAGCTGTTTTTT.

The rearrangement uses TRBV24-1 and TRBJ1-2; 7 bases map to TRBD1. The CDR3 spans 12 residues. Germline V lookup: CDR1 KGHDR, CDR2 SFDVKD. The junction had 6 bases not matched to a gene; V was cut back by 8 bases and J by 7 bases. The CDR3 region has the DNA TGTGCCACCAATACAGGGGCTGGTGGCTACACCTTC. Amino acid sequence: CATNTGAGGYTF.

A few counts support this clone. This chain links TRBV6-5 with TRBJ2-1; perhaps D is TRBD1 or TRBD2 (5 bases each). The V gene's germline CDR1 is MNHEY and CDR2 SVGAGI. This CDR3 contains 13 residues. Trimming left V 5 bases short and J 11 bases short, with 16 bases between. In nucleotides, the CDR3 is TGTGCCAGCAGTATGGGGACGGGTAATAAGCAGTTCTTC. Translation: CASSMGTGNKQFF.

The J gene is TRBJ1-3, the V gene TRBV25-1, with 7 nucleotides matching TRBD1. The CDR3 extends over 17 amino acids. Per the germline V gene, CDR1 is MGHDK and CDR2 is SYGVNS. The J segment lost 3 bases and the V segment lost 2 bases, leaving 10 bases of the junction unmatched. Written as DNA, the CDR3 is TGTGCCAGCAGTGAACCAAGGACAGGTTCCCGTGGAAACACCATATATTTT. Translating gives CASSEPRTGSRGNTIYF.

The chain has TRBV4-1 and TRBJ2-2; D is possibly TRBD2 (6 bases). V was pared by 3 bases and J by 1 base, with 15 bases between. This CDR3 has 17 amino acids. Germline V gene sequence: CDR1 MGHRA, CDR2 YSYEKL. CDR3 sequence (DNA): TGCGCCAGCAGCCAGCGCGGGCTGCGGGGGAACACCGGGGAGCTGTTTTTT. The encoded protein is CASSQRGLRGNTGELFF.

The V call is TRBV21-1, the J call TRBJ1-2; no DNA check was done on the table's D call, TRBD1. TRBV21-1 is labeled a pseudogene. The CDR3 extends over 15 amino acids. CDR3 region: CASIFRQGARYGYTF. In DNA form, the CDR3 reads TGTGCCAGCATCTTTAGACAGGGGGCTCGGTATGGCTACACCTTC.